The 15 T cell receptor beta chains below all came from one sample that was sequenced in a study of blood T cell repertoires in COVID-19. Assay: immunoSEQ multiplex PCR; the TCRdb copy retains only in-frame clones and omits some. The repertoire has tens of thousands of clones, 80% to 90% of them found once; the top ten carry around 5.4%. Material for sequencing was peripheral blood. These TCRs come from a woman in her sixties with acute or convalescent COVID-19.

The V gene is TRBV28, the J gene TRBJ2-7; tentatively, D is TRBD1 (5 bases). The CDR3 is 15 amino acids. Trimming removed 6 bases from V and 0 bases from J, with 15 bases in between. Germline V lookup: CDR1 MDHEN, CDR2 SYDVKM. CDR3 protein: CASRPTGDSSYEQYF. DNA for the CDR3: TGTGCCAGCAGACCCACAGGCGATAGCTCCTACGAGCAGTACTTC.

The chain recombines TRBV5-1 with TRBJ1-1; possible D gene TRBD1, 6 bases. Trimming removed 0 bases at V and 3 bases at J, with 12 bases between. The germline gives CDR1 SGHRS, CDR2 YFSETQ. The CDR3 has 15 residues. CDR3 DNA: TGCGCCAGCAGCTTGGTTACAGGGAGTTACACTGAAGCTTTCTTT. This codes for CASSLVTGSYTEAFF.

This clone was recorded a few times. This sequence joins TRBV6-5 and TRBJ1-1; 7 nucleotides align to TRBD1. V lost 4 bases to trimming and J lost 0 bases; unmatched junction nucleotides: 5. The CDR3 is 15 residues long. Germline loops: CDR1 MNHEY, CDR2 SVGAGI. The CDR3 spells CASSSRDSMNTEAFF. CDR3 bases: TGTGCCAGCAGTTCCAGGGACAGCATGAACACTGAAGCTTTCTTT.

The gene calls are TRBV5-1 and TRBJ2-1, with 9 nucleotides matching TRBD1. The CDR3 loop spans 15 amino acids. Looked up from germline, CDR1 is SGHRS and CDR2 is YFSETQ. V was pared by 4 bases and J by 6 bases, with 8 bases of the junction left unmatched. This CDR3 is CASSDRDRAGNEQFF. CDR3 nucleotides: TGCGCCAGCAGCGATCGGGACAGGGCGGGCAATGAGCAGTTCTTC.

The chain links TRBV7-9 to TRBJ1-3; no clear D. Per the germline V gene, CDR1 is SEHNR and CDR2 is FQNEAQ (reference sequence). The CDR3 totals 14 residues. The ends were cut back, 1 base at V and 4 bases at J, with 8 bases in the middle. CDR3 protein: CASSLGLGGNTIYF. The CDR3, as DNA: TGTGCCAGCAGCTTAGGTCTAGGCGGAAACACCATATATTTT.

The J gene is TRBJ2-1, the V gene TRBV11-2; possibly TRBD2 for D (6 bases). Trimming shortened V by 6 bases and J by 1 base, and 25 bases separated the two germline ends. The CDR3 sequence is 19 residues long. CDR1 and CDR2 from the germline V gene are SGHAT and FQNNGV. The chain's CDR3 is CASSSTPGTRRGSYNEQFF. As DNA, the CDR3 is TGTGCCAGCAGTTCCACACCCGGGACTCGCCGAGGATCCTACAATGAGCAGTTCTTC.

The chain links TRBV19 to TRBJ2-1; 8 bases are shared with TRBD2. The trim removed 2 bases at V and 10 bases at J, leaving 7 bases unmatched. This CDR3 is 14 amino acids long. The germline gives CDR1 LNHDA, CDR2 SQIVND (reference sequence). CDR3 DNA sequence: TGTGCCAGTAGTATAAACGGGGGGGCAGACGAGCAGTTCTTC. Its protein is CASSINGGADEQFF.

This clone was recorded once. The genes are TRBV27 and TRBJ1-5; the match to TRBD1 covers 9 bases. The ends lost 3 bases at V and 6 bases at J; junction bases unmatched: 3. The CDR3 has 14 residues. Germline loops: CDR1 MNHEY, CDR2 SMNVEV (reference sequence). The CDR3 here is CASSLTGGSQPQHF. The CDR3 nucleotides are TGTGCCAGCAGTTTGACAGGGGGTAGTCAGCCCCAGCATTTT.

The genes are TRBV7-9 and TRBJ2-2; D perhaps matches TRBD1 (5 bases). V lost 4 bases and J 4 bases, leaving 10 bases between the germline ends. Germline V CDR1 and CDR2: SEHNR, FQNEAQ (reference sequence). The CDR3 is 14 residues long. CDR3 residues: CASSSRVSTGELFF. The DNA for the CDR3 is TGTGCCAGCAGCTCCAGGGTATCCACCGGGGAGCTGTTTTTT.

Points on this clone: A read error may account for a junction end that differs from germline. The chain carries TRBV11-2 and TRBJ1-1; D perhaps matches TRBD1 (5 bases). Germline V lookup: CDR1 SGHAT, CDR2 FQNNGV. The CDR3 extends over 14 amino acids. The CDR3 DNA follows: TGTGCCAGCAGCCCCTGGGGGGGGAACCCTGAAGCTTTCTTT. Protein sequence: CASSPWGGNPEAFF.

The chain has TRBV5-1 and TRBJ1-3; D is ambiguous. The V gene's germline CDR1 is SGHRS and CDR2 YFSETQ. The germline V and J ends were trimmed by 0 bases and 0 bases, with 7 bases remaining between them. The CDR3 loop spans 15 amino acids. Here the CDR3 reads CASSLGEDSGNTIYF. DNA for the CDR3: TGCGCCAGCAGCTTGGGGGAGGACTCTGGAAACACCATATATTTT. The full variable domain, its missing parts supplied by reference TRBV5-1 and TRBJ1-3, is KAGVTQTPRYLIKTRGQQVTLSCSPISGHRSVSWYQQTPGQGLQFLFEYFSETQRNKGNFPGRFSGRQFSNSRSEMNVSTLELGDSALYLCASSLGEDSGNTIYFGEGSWLTVV.

This clone has just one count. The chain uses TRBV2 and TRBJ2-1; TRBD2 might be the D (5 bases). The CDR3 extends over 13 amino acids. The germline V and J ends were trimmed by 8 bases and 8 bases, with 16 bases remaining between them. The germline V gene encodes CDR1 SNHLY and CDR2 FYNNEI. The CDR3 DNA follows: TGTGCCAGCGGGAGTGAGGTTTATCATGAGCAGTTCTTC. Translation gives CASGSEVYHEQFF. Drawing the rest from reference TRBV2 and TRBJ2-1, the complete variable domain is EPEVTQTPSHQVTQMGQEVILRCVPISNHLYFYWYRQILGQKVEFLVSFYNNEISEKSEIFDDQFSVERPDGSNFTLKIRSTKLEDSAMYFCASGSEVYHEQFFGPGTRLTVL.

The chain recombines TRBV19 with TRBJ1-5; possibly TRBD1 for D (5 bases). Germline V gene data show CDR1 as LNHDA and CDR2 as SQIVND (reference sequence). With 4 bases removed from V and 0 bases from J, the gap between germline ends came to 10 bases. The CDR3 has 15 amino acids. The chain's CDR3 is CASSSRGDSNQPQHF. CDR3 nucleotides: TGTGCCAGTAGTAGCCGGGGGGATAGCAATCAGCCCCAGCATTTT. Using reference TRBV19 and TRBJ1-5 for the parts outside the CDR3, the full variable domain is DGGITQSPKYLFRKEGQNVTLSCEQNLNHDAMYWYRQDPGQGLRLIYYSQIVNDFQKGDIAEGYSVSREKKESFPLTVTSAQKNPTAFYLCASSSRGDSNQPQHFGDGTRLSIL.

This clone occurred once. The chain carries TRBV12-3 or TRBV12-4 and TRBJ2-7, with TRBD1 as a possible D gene (5 bases). This CDR3 is 12 amino acids long. The V end lost 7 bases, the J end lost 2 bases, and 9 bases lay between the germline ends. The CDR3 nucleotides read TGTGCCAGCACCCTGGACACCTACGAGCAGTACTTC. It yields the protein CASTLDTYEQYF.

A single count supports this clone. The chain combines TRBV25-1 with TRBJ2-7; D is unclear. CDR1 MGHDK and CDR2 SYGVNS come from the germline V gene. The CDR3 loop spans 11 amino acids. V dropped 5 bases and J dropped 3 bases, with 5 bases sitting between them. The CDR3 is CASSPGYEQYF. The CDR3 DNA sequence: TGTGCCAGCAGTCCAGGCTACGAGCAGTACTTC.